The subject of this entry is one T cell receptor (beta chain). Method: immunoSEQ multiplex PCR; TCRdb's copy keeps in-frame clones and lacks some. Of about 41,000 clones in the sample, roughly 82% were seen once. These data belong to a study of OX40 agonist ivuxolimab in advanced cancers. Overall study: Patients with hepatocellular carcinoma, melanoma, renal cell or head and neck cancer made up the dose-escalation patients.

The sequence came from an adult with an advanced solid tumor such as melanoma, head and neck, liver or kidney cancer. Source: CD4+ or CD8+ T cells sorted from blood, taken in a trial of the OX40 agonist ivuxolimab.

CDR3 nucleotide sequence: TGTGCCAGCAGCCAAGTCCCCCTAGCGACCTACGAGCAGTACTTC. Its translation is CASSQVPLATYEQYF. The chain links TRBV14 to TRBJ2-7; D is perhaps TRBD2 (6 bases). Germline CDR1 is SGHDN and CDR2 is FVKESK. V was pared by 1 base and J by 2 bases, with 12 bases between. This CDR3 has 15 amino acids.